This TCR beta chain was retrieved from a study of cytomegalovirus exposure and HLA in healthy donors. Regarding the study as a whole: Presence/absence analyses took donor sequencing depth as roughly uniform. Association of a missense DCLRE1C variant with TCR beta V- and J-gene trimming was reported in a later analysis. In an earlier analysis, about 87% or about 30%: the productive usage of most TCR beta V segments. A later look showed TCR association rates differing by HLA locus, highest for DRB1 and lowest for HLA-C.

The primer mix had 60 Vbeta and 13 Jbeta primers. Assay: immunoSEQ multiplex PCR; the TCRdb copy retains only in-frame clones and omits some. The repertoire includes about 230,000 clones, 85% to 90% of them detected once, and 1% to 1.5% sits in the top ten. Details on this clone: Its antigen is not known.

V lost 9 bases and J lost 7; bases outside the gene matches: 9. Germline-derived CDR1 and CDR2 are MNHEY and SMNVEV (reference sequence). This CDR3 has 13 amino acids. The source is a human donor in good health. The sequenced sample consisted of PBMCs. The rearrangement joins TRBV27 to TRBJ2-7, with 10 bases lining up with TRBD1. The CDR3 region is CARSTGGAGEQYF. The CDR3 DNA reads TGTGCCAGGTCGACAGGGGGCGCGGGGGAGCAGTACTTC.